The clone carrying this T cell receptor (beta chain) was observed at least ten times. The antigen is undetermined. CDR1 is DFQATT and CDR2 is SNEGSKA in the germline V gene (reference sequence). V dropped 0 bases and J dropped 5 bases, with 13 bases sitting between them. The CDR3 sequence is 14 residues long. Arm-PCR of CDR3 regions with iRepertoire HTBI primers generated TCR beta libraries. Per the original methods: Sample data revealed approximately 60 TRBV and 11 to 15 TRBJ segments. TCRdb re-called the multiplex PCR reads through MiXCR, storing one row per CDR3 protein. The V and J calls were determined by TCRdb, not by the authors. Of a few hundred thousand distinct CDR3 sequences in the sample, around 15% were seen once. Described time point: newly diagnosed GD, antithyroid drugs for less than 3 months. TCR sequences were obtained from RNA taken from PBMCs. The data belong to a study of regulatory T cells in long-lasting Graves disease. The study's findings and limits: TRBV28, TRBJ1-2 and TRBJ2-5 were favored in persistent disease.

The sample also formed part of further work on T cells in Graves' hyperthyroidism and ophthalmopathy. This second study says: Primed by the HTBI set, a first-round RT-PCR was run on the TCR CDR3.

The source is a woman between 18 and 29 years old with Graves disease. J is TRBJ2-5 and V is TRBV20-1; possible D gene TRBD1, 5 bases. The source material was peripheral blood mononuclear cells (PBMCs), sampled at new diagnosis, from a patient treated with antithyroid drugs. The CDR3, as DNA: TGCAGTGCTAGAGATTCCCAGGGCGGTGAGACCCAGTACTTC. It specifies CSARDSQGGETQYF.